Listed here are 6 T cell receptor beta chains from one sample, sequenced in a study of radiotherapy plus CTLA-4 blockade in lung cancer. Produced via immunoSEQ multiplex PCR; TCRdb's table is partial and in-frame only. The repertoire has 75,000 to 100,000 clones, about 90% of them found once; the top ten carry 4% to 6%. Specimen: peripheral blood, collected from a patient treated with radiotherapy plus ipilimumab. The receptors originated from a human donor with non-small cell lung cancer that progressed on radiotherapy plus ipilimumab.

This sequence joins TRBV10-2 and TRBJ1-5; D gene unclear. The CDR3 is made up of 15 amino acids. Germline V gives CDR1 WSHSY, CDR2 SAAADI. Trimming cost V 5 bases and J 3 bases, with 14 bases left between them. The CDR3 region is CASSSGVQINQPQHF. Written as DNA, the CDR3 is TGCGCCAGCAGTAGCGGGGTTCAAATCAATCAGCCCCAGCATTTT.

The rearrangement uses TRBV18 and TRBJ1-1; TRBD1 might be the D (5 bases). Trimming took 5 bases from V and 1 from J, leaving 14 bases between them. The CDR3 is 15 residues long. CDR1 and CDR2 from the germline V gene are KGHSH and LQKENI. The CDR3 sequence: CASSGAETPNTEAFF. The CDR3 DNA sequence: TGTGCCAGCTCAGGGGCCGAAACACCGAACACTGAAGCTTTCTTT.

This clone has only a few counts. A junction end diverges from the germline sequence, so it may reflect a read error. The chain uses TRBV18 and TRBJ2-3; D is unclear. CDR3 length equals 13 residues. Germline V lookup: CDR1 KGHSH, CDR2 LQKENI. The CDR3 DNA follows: TGTGCCAGCTCCCCACTAATCGGAGATACGCAGTATTTT. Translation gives CASSPLIGDTQYF.

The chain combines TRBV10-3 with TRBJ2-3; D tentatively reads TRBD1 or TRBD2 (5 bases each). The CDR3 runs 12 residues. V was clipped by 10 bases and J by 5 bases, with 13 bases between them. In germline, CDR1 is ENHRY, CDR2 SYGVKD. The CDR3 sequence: CATAPGGDTQYF. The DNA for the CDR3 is TGTGCCACCGCTCCTGGGGGAGATACGCAGTATTTT.

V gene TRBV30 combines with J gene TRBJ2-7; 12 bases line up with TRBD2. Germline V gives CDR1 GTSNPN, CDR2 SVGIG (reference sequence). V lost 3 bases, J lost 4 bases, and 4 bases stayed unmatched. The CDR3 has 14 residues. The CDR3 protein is CAWRGTSGRYEQYF. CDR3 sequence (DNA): TGTGCCTGGAGGGGAACTAGCGGGAGGTACGAGCAGTACTTC. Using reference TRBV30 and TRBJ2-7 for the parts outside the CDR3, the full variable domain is SQTIHQWPATLVQPVGSPLSLECTVEGTSNPNLYWYRQAAGRGLQLLFYSVGIGQISSEVPQNLSASRPQDRQFILSSKKLLLSDSGFYLCAWRGTSGRYEQYFGPGTRLTVT.

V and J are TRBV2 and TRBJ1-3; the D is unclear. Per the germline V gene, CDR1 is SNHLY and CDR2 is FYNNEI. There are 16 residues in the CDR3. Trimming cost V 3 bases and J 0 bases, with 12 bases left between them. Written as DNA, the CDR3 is TGTGCCAGCAGTGATGAGGGCGGGAGCTCTGGAAACACCATATATTTT. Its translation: CASSDEGGSSGNTIYF.